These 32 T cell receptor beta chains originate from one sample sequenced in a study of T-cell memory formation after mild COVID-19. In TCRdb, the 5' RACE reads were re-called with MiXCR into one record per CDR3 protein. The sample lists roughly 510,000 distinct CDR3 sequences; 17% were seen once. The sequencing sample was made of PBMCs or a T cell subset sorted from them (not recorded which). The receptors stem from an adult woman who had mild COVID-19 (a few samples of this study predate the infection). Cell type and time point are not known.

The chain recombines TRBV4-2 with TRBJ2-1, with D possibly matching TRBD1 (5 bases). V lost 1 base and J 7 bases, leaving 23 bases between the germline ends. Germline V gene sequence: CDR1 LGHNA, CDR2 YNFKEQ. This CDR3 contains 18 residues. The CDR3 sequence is CASSQGWVGRVVRNEQFF. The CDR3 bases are TGTGCCAGCAGCCAAGGCTGGGTGGGCAGGGTCGTCAGGAATGAGCAGTTCTTC.

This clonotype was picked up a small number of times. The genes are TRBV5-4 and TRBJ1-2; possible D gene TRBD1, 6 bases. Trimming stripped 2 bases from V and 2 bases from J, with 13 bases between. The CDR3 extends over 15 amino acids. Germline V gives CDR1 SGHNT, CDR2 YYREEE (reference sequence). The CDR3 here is CASSFMDSSNYGYTF. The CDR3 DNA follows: TGTGCCAGCAGCTTCATGGACAGCTCGAACTATGGCTACACCTTC.

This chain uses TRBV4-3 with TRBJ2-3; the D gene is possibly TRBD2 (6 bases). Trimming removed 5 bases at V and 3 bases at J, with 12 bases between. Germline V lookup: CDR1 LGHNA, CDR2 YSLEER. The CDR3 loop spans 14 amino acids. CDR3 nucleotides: TGCGCCAGCAGCTATCGGGAGCCGACAGATACGCAGTATTTT. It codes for CASSYREPTDTQYF.

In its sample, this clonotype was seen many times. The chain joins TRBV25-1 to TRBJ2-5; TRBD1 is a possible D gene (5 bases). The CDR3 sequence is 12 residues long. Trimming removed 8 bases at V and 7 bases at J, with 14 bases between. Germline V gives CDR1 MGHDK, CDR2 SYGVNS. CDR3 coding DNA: TGTGCCAGCTCACCAGGGAAGGGGACCCAGTACTTC. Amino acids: CASSPGKGTQYF.

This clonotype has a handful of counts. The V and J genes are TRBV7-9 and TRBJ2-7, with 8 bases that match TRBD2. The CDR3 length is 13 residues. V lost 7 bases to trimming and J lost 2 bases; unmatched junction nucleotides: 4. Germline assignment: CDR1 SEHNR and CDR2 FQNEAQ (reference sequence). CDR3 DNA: TGTGCCAGCACCCTAGCGGGCACCTACGAGCAGTACTTC. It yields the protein CASTLAGTYEQYF.

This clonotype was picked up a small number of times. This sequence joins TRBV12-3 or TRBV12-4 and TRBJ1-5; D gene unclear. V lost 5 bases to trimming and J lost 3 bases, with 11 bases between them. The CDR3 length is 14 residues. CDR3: CASSAAHHNQPQHF. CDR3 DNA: TGTGCCAGCAGTGCCGCCCATCACAATCAGCCCCAGCATTTT.

DNA for the CDR3: TGTGCCACCAGCAGAGAAGCTCCCGTGGGGAAACTGTTTTTT. This gives the protein CATSREAPVGKLFF. The V gene is TRBV15, the J gene TRBJ1-4; D is undetermined. The CDR3 covers 14 residues. Trimming cost V 0 bases and J 11 bases, with 13 bases left between them. Germline values: CDR1 LNHNV, CDR2 YYDKDF (reference sequence).

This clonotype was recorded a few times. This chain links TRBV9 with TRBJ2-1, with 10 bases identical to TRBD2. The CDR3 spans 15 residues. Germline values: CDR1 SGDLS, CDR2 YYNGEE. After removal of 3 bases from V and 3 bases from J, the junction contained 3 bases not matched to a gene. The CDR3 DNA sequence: TGTGCCAGCAGCGGCCCTAGCGGGGGCTACAATGAGCAGTTCTTC. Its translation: CASSGPSGGYNEQFF. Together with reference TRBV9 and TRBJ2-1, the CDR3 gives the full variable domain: DSGVTQTPKHLITATGQRVTLRCSPRSGDLSVYWYQQSLDQGLQFLIQYYNGEERAKGNILERFSAQQFPDLHSELNLSSLELGDSALYFCASSGPSGGYNEQFFGPGTRLTVL.

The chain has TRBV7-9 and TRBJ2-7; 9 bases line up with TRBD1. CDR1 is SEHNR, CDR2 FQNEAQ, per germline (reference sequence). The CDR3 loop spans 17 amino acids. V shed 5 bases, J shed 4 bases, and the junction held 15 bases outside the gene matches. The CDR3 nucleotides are TGTGCCAGCAGCCTTCCCGGATACCGGGACAGGGCTTACGAGCAGTACTTC. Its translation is CASSLPGYRDRAYEQYF.

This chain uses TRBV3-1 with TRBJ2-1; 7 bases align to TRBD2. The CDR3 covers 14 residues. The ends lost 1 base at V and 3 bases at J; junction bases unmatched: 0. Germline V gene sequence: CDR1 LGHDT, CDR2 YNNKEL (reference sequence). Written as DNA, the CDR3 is TGTGCCAGCAGCCAAGGGGACTACTACAATGAGCAGTTCTTC. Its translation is CASSQGDYYNEQFF.

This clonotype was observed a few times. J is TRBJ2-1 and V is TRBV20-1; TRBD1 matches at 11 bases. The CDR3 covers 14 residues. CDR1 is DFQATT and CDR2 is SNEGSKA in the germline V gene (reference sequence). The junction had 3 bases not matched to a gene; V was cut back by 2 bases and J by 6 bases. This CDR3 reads CSARRTGGLNEQFF. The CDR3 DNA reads TGCAGTGCTAGACGGACAGGGGGCCTCAATGAGCAGTTCTTC.

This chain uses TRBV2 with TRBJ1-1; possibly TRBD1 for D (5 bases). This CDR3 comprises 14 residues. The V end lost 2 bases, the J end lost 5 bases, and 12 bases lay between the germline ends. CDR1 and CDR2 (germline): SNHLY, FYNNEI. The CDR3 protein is CASSEYGTTTEAFF. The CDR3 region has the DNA TGTGCCAGCAGTGAATATGGGACGACGACTGAAGCTTTCTTT. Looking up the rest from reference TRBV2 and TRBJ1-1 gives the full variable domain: EPEVTQTPSHQVTQMGQEVILRCVPISNHLYFYWYRQILGQKVEFLVSFYNNEISEKSEIFDDQFSVERPDGSNFTLKIRSTKLEDSAMYFCASSEYGTTTEAFFGQGTRLTVV.

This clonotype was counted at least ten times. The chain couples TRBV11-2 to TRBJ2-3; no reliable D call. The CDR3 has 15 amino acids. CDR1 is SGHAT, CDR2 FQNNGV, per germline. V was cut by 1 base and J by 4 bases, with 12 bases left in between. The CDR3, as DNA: TGTGCCAGCAGCTTAGTCGGGCTAGGACCAGATACGCAGTATTTT. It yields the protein CASSLVGLGPDTQYF.

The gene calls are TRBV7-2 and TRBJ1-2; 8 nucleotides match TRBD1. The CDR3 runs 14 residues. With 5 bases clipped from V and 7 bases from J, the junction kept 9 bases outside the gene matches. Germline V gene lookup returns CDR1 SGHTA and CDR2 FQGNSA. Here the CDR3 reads CASSLTTGEVGYTF. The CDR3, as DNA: TGTGCCAGCAGCCTAACGACAGGGGAGGTTGGCTACACCTTC. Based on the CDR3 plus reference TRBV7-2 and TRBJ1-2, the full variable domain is GAGVSQSPSNKVTEKGKDVELRCDPISGHTALYWYRQSLGQGLEFLIYFQGNSAPDKSGLPSDRFSAERTGGSVSTLTIQRTQQEDSAVYLCASSLTTGEVGYTFGSGTRLTVV.

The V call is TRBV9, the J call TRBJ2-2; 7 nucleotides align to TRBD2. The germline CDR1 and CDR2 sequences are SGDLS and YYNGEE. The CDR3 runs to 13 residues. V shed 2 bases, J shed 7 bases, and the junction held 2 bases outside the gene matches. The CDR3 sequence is CASSVGLDGELFF. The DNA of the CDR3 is TGTGCCAGCAGCGTTGGACTAGACGGGGAGCTGTTTTTT.

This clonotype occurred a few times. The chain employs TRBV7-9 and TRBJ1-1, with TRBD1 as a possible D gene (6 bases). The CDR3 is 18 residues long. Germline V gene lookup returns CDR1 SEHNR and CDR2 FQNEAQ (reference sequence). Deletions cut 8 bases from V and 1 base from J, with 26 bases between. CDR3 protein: CASPSSDEGGRRNTEAFF. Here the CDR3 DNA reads TGTGCCAGCCCTAGTAGCGATGAGGGGGGGCGGAGGAACACTGAAGCTTTCTTT.

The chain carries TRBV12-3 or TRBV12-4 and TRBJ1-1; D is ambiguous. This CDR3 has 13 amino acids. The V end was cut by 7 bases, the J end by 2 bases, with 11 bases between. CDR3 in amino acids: CASNQYDNTEAFF. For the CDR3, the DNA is TGTGCCAGCAACCAGTACGATAACACTGAAGCTTTCTTT.

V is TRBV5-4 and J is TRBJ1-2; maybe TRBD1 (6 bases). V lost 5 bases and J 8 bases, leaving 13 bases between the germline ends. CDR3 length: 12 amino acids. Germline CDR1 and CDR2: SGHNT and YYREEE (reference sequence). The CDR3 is CASSRTAGGYTF. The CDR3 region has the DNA TGTGCCAGCAGTCGGACAGCGGGCGGCTACACCTTC.

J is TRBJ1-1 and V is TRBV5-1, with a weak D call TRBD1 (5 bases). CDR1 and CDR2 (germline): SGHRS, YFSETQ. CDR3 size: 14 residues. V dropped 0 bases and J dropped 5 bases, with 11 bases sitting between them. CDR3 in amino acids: CASSLDGGRTEAFF. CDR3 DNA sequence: TGCGCCAGCAGCTTGGATGGGGGTCGGACTGAAGCTTTCTTT.

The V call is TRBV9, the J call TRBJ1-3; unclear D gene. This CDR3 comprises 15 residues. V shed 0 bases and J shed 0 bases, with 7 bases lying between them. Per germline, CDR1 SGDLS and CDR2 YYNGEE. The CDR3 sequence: CASSVGGTSGNTIYF. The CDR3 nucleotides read TGTGCCAGCAGCGTAGGCGGCACCTCTGGAAACACCATATATTTT.

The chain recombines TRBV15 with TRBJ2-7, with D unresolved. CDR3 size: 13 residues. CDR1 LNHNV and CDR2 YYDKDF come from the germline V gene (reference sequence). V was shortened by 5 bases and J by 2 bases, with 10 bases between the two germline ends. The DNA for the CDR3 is TGTGCCACCAGCTTAGGACGGACCTACGAGCAGTACTTC. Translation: CATSLGRTYEQYF.

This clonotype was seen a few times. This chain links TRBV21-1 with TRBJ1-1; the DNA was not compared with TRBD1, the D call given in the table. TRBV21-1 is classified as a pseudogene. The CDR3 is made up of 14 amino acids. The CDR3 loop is CASSKEGRNTEAFF. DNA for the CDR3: TGTGCCAGCAGCAAAGAGGGGAGGAACACTGAAGCTTTCTTT.

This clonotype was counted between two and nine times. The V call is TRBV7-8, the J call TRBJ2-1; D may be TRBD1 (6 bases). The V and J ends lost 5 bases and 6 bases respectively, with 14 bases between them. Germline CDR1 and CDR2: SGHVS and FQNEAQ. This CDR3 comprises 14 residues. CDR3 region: CASSPTTGFNEQFF. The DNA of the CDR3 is TGTGCCAGCAGCCCTACCACAGGGTTCAATGAGCAGTTCTTC.

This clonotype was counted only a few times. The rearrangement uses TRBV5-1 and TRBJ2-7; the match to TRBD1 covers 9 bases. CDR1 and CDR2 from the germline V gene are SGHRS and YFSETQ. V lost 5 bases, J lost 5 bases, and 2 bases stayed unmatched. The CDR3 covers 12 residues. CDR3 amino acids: CASRWDRDEQYF. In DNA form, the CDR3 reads TGCGCCAGCAGATGGGACAGGGACGAGCAGTACTTC. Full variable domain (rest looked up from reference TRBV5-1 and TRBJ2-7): KAGVTQTPRYLIKTRGQQVTLSCSPISGHRSVSWYQQTPGQGLQFLFEYFSETQRNKGNFPGRFSGRQFSNSRSEMNVSTLELGDSALYLCASRWDRDEQYFGPGTRLTVT.

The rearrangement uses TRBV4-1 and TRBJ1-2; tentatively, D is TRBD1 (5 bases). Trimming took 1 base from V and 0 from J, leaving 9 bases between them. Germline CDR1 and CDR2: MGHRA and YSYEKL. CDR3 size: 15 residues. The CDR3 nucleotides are TGCGCCAGCAGCCAAGGAGAGGGGTCTAACTATGGCTACACCTTC. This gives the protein CASSQGEGSNYGYTF.

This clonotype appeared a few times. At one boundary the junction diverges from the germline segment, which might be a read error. The CDR3 bases are TGTGCTAGCAGCTTAGCAGGACAGGGGGCCGGAGAGACCCAGTACTTC. Translated: CASSLAGQGAGETQYF. The chain is built from TRBV7-7 and TRBJ2-5, with 11 bases fitting TRBD1. The CDR3 totals 16 residues. The V gene's germline CDR1 is SSHAT and CDR2 FNYEAQ (reference sequence).

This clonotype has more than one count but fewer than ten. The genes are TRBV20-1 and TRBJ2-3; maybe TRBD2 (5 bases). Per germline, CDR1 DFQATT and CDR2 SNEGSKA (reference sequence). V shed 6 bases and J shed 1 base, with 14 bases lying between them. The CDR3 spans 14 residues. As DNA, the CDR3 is TGCAGTGCAAATGGATTTAGCGGCACAGATACGCAGTATTTT. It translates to CSANGFSGTDTQYF.

This CDR3 is CASSLAQWGGLNTEAFF. CDR3 nucleotides: TGTGCCAGCAGCTTAGCGCAATGGGGGGGCCTGAACACTGAAGCTTTCTTT. The chain combines TRBV7-2 with TRBJ1-1; possibly TRBD1 for D (6 bases). The CDR3 extends over 17 amino acids. The germline V gene has CDR1 SGHTA and CDR2 FQGNSA. V was trimmed by 0 bases and J by 0 bases, leaving 14 bases between them.

CDR3 in amino acids: CASSSVAGQFSYNEQFF. The DNA for the CDR3 is TGTGCCAGCAGCTCGGTTGCGGGACAGTTCTCCTACAATGAGCAGTTCTTC. The chain joins TRBV7-8 to TRBJ2-1; a possible D gene is TRBD1 (7 bases). Germline V gene data show CDR1 as SGHVS and CDR2 as FQNEAQ. V dropped 4 bases and J dropped 0 bases, with 16 bases sitting between them. CDR3 length: 17 amino acids.

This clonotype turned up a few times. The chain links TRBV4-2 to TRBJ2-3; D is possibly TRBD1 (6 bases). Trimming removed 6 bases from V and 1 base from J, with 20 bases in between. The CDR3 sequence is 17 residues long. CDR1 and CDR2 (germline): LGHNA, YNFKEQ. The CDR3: CASSKLQGTGGTDTQYF. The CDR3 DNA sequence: TGTGCCAGCAGTAAATTACAGGGCACTGGGGGCACAGATACGCAGTATTTT.

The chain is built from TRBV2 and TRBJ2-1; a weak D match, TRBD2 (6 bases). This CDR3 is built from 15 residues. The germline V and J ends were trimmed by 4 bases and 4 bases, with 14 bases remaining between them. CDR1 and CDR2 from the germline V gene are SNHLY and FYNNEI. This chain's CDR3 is CASSAEGGGYNEQFF. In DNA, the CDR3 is TGTGCCAGCAGTGCGGAGGGTGGGGGATACAATGAGCAGTTCTTC.

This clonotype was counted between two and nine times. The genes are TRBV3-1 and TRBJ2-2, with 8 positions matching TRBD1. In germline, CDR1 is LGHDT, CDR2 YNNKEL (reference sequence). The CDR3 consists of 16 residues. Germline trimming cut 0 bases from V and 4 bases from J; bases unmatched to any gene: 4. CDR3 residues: CASSQDLGQGTGELFF. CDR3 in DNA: TGTGCCAGCAGCCAAGATTTAGGACAGGGCACCGGGGAGCTGTTTTTT.